Below, 29 T cell receptor beta chains from the same sample are listed, as sequenced in a study of regulatory T cells in long-lasting Graves disease. Noted time point: persistent/refractory GD, antithyroid drugs over 5 years with positive TRAb. From RNA extracted from PBMCs, the TCR library was made. HTBI primers from iRepertoire and Arm-PCR of CDR3 regions yielded the TCR beta libraries. One entry per CDR3 protein, called by TCRdb with MiXCR from the multiplex PCR reads. The data show 400,000 to 500,000 distinct CDR3 sequences, with around 20% seen just once and roughly an eighth held by the top ten. Sample: peripheral blood mononuclear cells (PBMCs), taken when the disease was refractory, from a patient treated with antithyroid drugs. The receptors derive from a female donor with Graves disease.

The chain is built from TRBV29-1 and TRBJ2-1; D gene unclear. Trimming shortened V by 4 bases and J by 2 bases, and 9 bases separated the two germline ends. This CDR3 comprises 13 residues. CDR1 is SQVTM and CDR2 is ANQGSEA in the germline V gene. The CDR3 sequence: CSVVSGAYNEQFF. In nucleotides, the CDR3 is TGCAGCGTTGTGTCGGGTGCCTACAATGAGCAGTTCTTC.

This clonotype was observed at least ten times. The J gene is TRBJ2-7, the V gene TRBV6-1, with TRBD2 matching over 7 bases. Per germline, CDR1 MNHNS and CDR2 SASEGT. This CDR3 contains 14 residues. J was trimmed by 4 bases and V by 2 bases; bases with no gene match: 5. The CDR3 coding sequence is TGTGCCAGCAGTGAATCTGTGGGACTATACGAGCAGTACTTC. Translation gives CASSESVGLYEQYF.

The chain uses TRBV6-9 and TRBJ1-5; D not resolved. This CDR3 is 14 amino acids long. Germline V gene data show CDR1 as MNHGY and CDR2 as SVAAGI. The germline V and J ends were trimmed by 3 bases and 1 base, with 7 bases remaining between them. The CDR3 protein is CASSYFGSNQPQHF. The DNA for the CDR3 is TGTGCCAGCAGTTACTTCGGCAGCAATCAGCCCCAGCATTTT.

Ten or more counts support this clonotype. The gene calls are TRBV10-3 and TRBJ2-6; maybe TRBD1 (5 bases). Germline V gene lookup returns CDR1 ENHRY and CDR2 SYGVKD. The V end was cut by 5 bases, the J end by 0 bases, with 14 bases between. The CDR3 sequence is 17 residues long. CDR3 sequence reads: CAISQGASNSGANVLTF. In DNA, the CDR3 is TGTGCCATCAGTCAAGGGGCTTCTAACTCTGGGGCCAACGTCCTGACTTTC.

The V and J genes are TRBV4-1 and TRBJ2-7; 7 positions agree with TRBD2. V was pared by 0 bases and J by 0 bases, with 8 bases of the junction left unmatched. This CDR3 region has 17 residues. Germline assignment: CDR1 MGHRA and CDR2 YSYEKL. The CDR3 loop reads CASSQEGPSGASYEQYF. The DNA for the CDR3 is TGCGCCAGCAGCCAAGAGGGGCCTAGCGGAGCCTCCTACGAGCAGTACTTC.

This clonotype was recorded a few times. The chain carries TRBV28 and TRBJ1-1; D perhaps matches TRBD1 (5 bases). The CDR3 length is 16 residues. V was trimmed by 4 bases and J by 5 bases, leaving 20 bases between them. The germline gives CDR1 MDHEN, CDR2 SYDVKM. This CDR3 reads CASSSSHLVGGTEAFF. In nucleotides, the CDR3 is TGTGCCAGCAGTTCCTCCCACCTGGTGGGGGGGACTGAAGCTTTCTTT.

This clonotype occurred many times. V is TRBV20-1 and J is TRBJ2-7; 9 nucleotides match TRBD2. The CDR3 contains 15 residues. In germline, CDR1 is DFQATT, CDR2 SNEGSKA (reference sequence). V lost 0 bases and J lost 5; bases outside the gene matches: 8. The CDR3 spells CSARDSGSGLDEQYF. The DNA for the CDR3 is TGCAGTGCTAGAGATAGCGGGAGCGGCTTGGACGAGCAGTACTTC.

A note on this clonotype: The junction departs from germline at one end; a sequencing error may be responsible. This chain joins TRBV19 and TRBJ2-2; no clear D. The CDR3 length is 14 residues. The germline gives CDR1 LNHDA, CDR2 SQIVND (reference sequence). The CDR3 DNA follows: TGTGCCAGTACTATAGACTCCTCTCCCGGGGAGCTGTTTTTT. Protein sequence: CASTIDSSPGELFF.

Only a few counts were recorded for this clonotype. The rearrangement joins TRBV5-6 to TRBJ2-4, with D perhaps matching TRBD1 or TRBD2 (5 bases each). V lost 3 bases to trimming and J lost 7 bases, with 17 bases between them. The CDR3 loop spans 15 amino acids. Germline V gives CDR1 SGHDT, CDR2 YYEEEE. The CDR3 protein is CASSSRGDPPNIQYF. The CDR3 bases are TGTGCCAGCAGCTCACGAGGGGACCCCCCGAACATTCAGTACTTC. The variable domain in full, with the rest retrieved from reference TRBV5-6 and TRBJ2-4, is DAGVTQSPTHLIKTRGQQVTLRCSPKSGHDTVSWYQQALGQGPQFIFQYYEEEERQRGNFPDRFSGHQFPNYSSELNVNALLLGDSALYLCASSSRGDPPNIQYFGAGTRLSVL.

Note on this clonotype: A much larger clone lies a single base off, so this may be a read error. The V and J genes are TRBV6-1 and TRBJ1-1; 7 positions match TRBD1. Germline V gene data show CDR1 as MNHNS and CDR2 as SASEGT. This CDR3 has 14 residues. V lost 7 bases and J lost 0; bases outside the gene matches: 5. The CDR3 DNA sequence: TGTGCCAGCACCCCGGGACAGATGAACACTGAAGCTTTCTTT. Protein: CASTPGQMNTEAFF.

This chain connects TRBV3-1 to TRBJ2-1; TRBD1 aligns across 11 bases. The CDR3 is 14 residues long. V trimming: 0 bases; J trimming: 13 bases; junction bases outside the gene matches: 5. Germline CDR1 and CDR2: LGHDT and YNNKEL (reference sequence). DNA for the CDR3: TGTGCCAGCAGCCAAGAGGACAGGGGGCTTGTTCAGTTCTTC. It codes for CASSQEDRGLVQFF.

V and J are TRBV5-1 and TRBJ2-7; 7 bases line up with TRBD2. The CDR3 loop spans 14 amino acids. After removal of 4 bases from V and 0 bases from J, the junction contained 4 bases not matched to a gene. Germline values: CDR1 SGHRS, CDR2 YFSETQ. The CDR3 sequence is CASSISGISYEQYF. CDR3 in DNA: TGCGCCAGCAGCATCAGCGGGATCTCCTACGAGCAGTACTTC.

This clonotype was found many times. The chain carries TRBV12-3 or TRBV12-4 and TRBJ1-5; D is unclear. The CDR3 extends over 15 amino acids. V gave up 1 base and J gave up 0 bases, with 7 bases separating them. CDR3 sequence: CASSLGHYSNQPQHF. For the CDR3, the DNA is TGTGCCAGCAGTTTAGGGCATTATAGCAATCAGCCCCAGCATTTT.

V is TRBV13 and J is TRBJ2-3, with TRBD2 matching over 8 bases. CDR3 length: 19 amino acids. Germline V gene sequence: CDR1 PRHDT, CDR2 FYEKMQ (reference sequence). With 5 bases clipped from V and 2 bases from J, the junction kept 18 bases outside the gene matches. The CDR3 nucleotides read TGTGCCAGCAGCGTTCTCCCTCAAGACGGGAGGGTTAACACAGATACGCAGTATTTT. This translates into CASSVLPQDGRVNTDTQYF.

The chain employs TRBV9 and TRBJ2-2; the D call may be TRBD1 or TRBD2 (5 bases each). The CDR3 covers 14 residues. The germline CDR1 and CDR2 sequences are SGDLS and YYNGEE. Trimming pared 2 bases from V and 4 bases from J, leaving 9 bases between. The CDR3: CASSVWDGTGELFF. The CDR3 nucleotides read TGTGCCAGCAGCGTCTGGGACGGCACCGGGGAGCTGTTTTTT.

The sample holds a few counts of this clonotype. J is TRBJ2-2 and V is TRBV19; 8 nucleotides align to TRBD2. Germline loops: CDR1 LNHDA, CDR2 SQIVND (reference sequence). Trimming removed 5 bases from V and 2 bases from J; junction bases left unmatched: 7. The CDR3 length is 16 residues. The CDR3: CASSPRVAGNTGELFF. CDR3 nucleotide sequence: TGTGCCAGTAGTCCGAGAGTAGCGGGAAACACCGGGGAGCTGTTTTTT. Variable domain in full (rest from reference TRBV19 and TRBJ2-2): DGGITQSPKYLFRKEGQNVTLSCEQNLNHDAMYWYRQDPGQGLRLIYYSQIVNDFQKGDIAEGYSVSREKKESFPLTVTSAQKNPTAFYLCASSPRVAGNTGELFFGEGSRLTVL.

About this clonotype: A much larger clone lies one base from this, so it may be a read error. The rearrangement uses TRBV6-5 and TRBJ1-5, with no clear D. Germline assignment: CDR1 MNHEY and CDR2 SVGAGI. Trimming took off 4 bases at V and 5 bases at J, with 6 bases between the two ends. The CDR3 sequence is 12 residues long. The CDR3 bases are TGTGCCAGCAGTTGCTCGTATCAGCCCCAGCATTTT. Its translation is CASSCSYQPQHF.

This clonotype was seen many times. The genes are TRBV6-1 and TRBJ2-2; possibly TRBD2 for D (5 bases). The CDR3 is 16 amino acids. The V and J ends lost 10 bases and 2 bases respectively, with 20 bases between them. Germline V gene lookup returns CDR1 MNHNS and CDR2 SASEGT. The CDR3 DNA reads as TGTGCCACCGTTTTACGAGGTCGGGATAACACCGGGGAGCTGTTTTTT. Encoded protein: CATVLRGRDNTGELFF.

This clonotype was detected only a few times. In DNA, the CDR3 is TGTGCCAGCAGCTCCTGGGGGGCGGGAGTAAGCGAGCAGTACTTC. Translating gives CASSSWGAGVSEQYF. The J gene is TRBJ2-7, the V gene TRBV9; D perhaps matches TRBD2 (7 bases). Germline CDR1 reads SGDLS; CDR2 reads YYNGEE. V was shortened by 4 bases and J by 6 bases, with 20 bases between the two germline ends. The CDR3 covers 15 residues.

This clonotype was seen at least ten times. The chain joins TRBV11-2 to TRBJ1-1; D remains ambiguous. The germline V gene has CDR1 SGHAT and CDR2 FQNNGV. Trimming removed 6 bases at V and 4 bases at J, with 6 bases between. The CDR3 runs 11 residues. CDR3 residues: CASSVGTEAFF. DNA for the CDR3: TGTGCCAGCAGTGTTGGCACTGAAGCTTTCTTT.

The V call is TRBV11-2, the J call TRBJ2-1; D remains unclear. V lost 5 bases, J lost 10 bases, and 15 bases lay in between. The CDR3 has 13 amino acids. CDR1 SGHAT and CDR2 FQNNGV come from the germline V gene. CDR3 coding DNA: TGTGCCAGCAGCCCCTCGAGTTTAGGAGAGCAGTTCTTC. This gives the protein CASSPSSLGEQFF.

There are many counts of this clonotype. V is TRBV20-1 and J is TRBJ2-4, with TRBD1 matching over 7 bases. Trimming at V came to 6 bases and at J to 2 bases, leaving 7 bases not matched to a gene. The CDR3 has 14 residues. Germline loops: CDR1 DFQATT, CDR2 SNEGSKA (reference sequence). CDR3 sequence: CSARSTGTKNIQYF. CDR3 bases: TGCAGTGCCAGATCGACAGGGACCAAAAACATTCAGTACTTC.

The sample holds many counts of this clonotype. This rearrangement joins TRBV6-1 to TRBJ2-7; D is perhaps TRBD1 (6 bases). This CDR3 has 13 amino acids. The germline V gene encodes CDR1 MNHNS and CDR2 SASEGT. Trimming stripped 6 bases from V and 2 bases from J, with 11 bases between. The CDR3, as DNA: TGTGCCAGCAGGCAGGGGACAACCTACGAGCAGTACTTC. Translation: CASRQGTTYEQYF.

CDR3 nucleotides: TGCAGTGCTTGGGGCCGGCCGTCGGGCTACACCTTC. It translates to CSAWGRPSGYTF. The chain links TRBV20-1 to TRBJ1-2; tentative D call: TRBD1 (5 bases). The CDR3 length is 12 residues. CDR1 and CDR2 from the germline V gene are DFQATT and SNEGSKA (reference sequence). V was shortened by 5 bases and J by 8 bases, with 15 bases between the two germline ends.

Ten or more counts support this clonotype. The chain combines TRBV7-3 with TRBJ2-5; no clear D gene. Germline CDR1 SGHTA, CDR2 FQGTGA. The CDR3 runs 13 residues. V lost 3 bases and J lost 4, with 9 bases in between. DNA of the CDR3: TGTGCCAGCAGCTTTTCGTCTCGAGAGACCCAGTACTTC. It encodes CASSFSSRETQYF.

Ten or more counts support this clonotype. This sequence joins TRBV18 and TRBJ1-1; D not certain. CDR3 length: 13 amino acids. The germline gives CDR1 KGHSH, CDR2 LQKENI. V gave up 4 bases and J gave up 0 bases, with 6 bases separating them. The DNA of the CDR3 is TGTGCCAGCTCACGTTCTGTGAACACTGAAGCTTTCTTT. Amino acids: CASSRSVNTEAFF.

The chain links TRBV10-3 to TRBJ2-7; D possibly corresponds to TRBD1 (6 bases). Between the trimmed V and J ends, which lost 0 bases and 2 bases, there was a span of 14 bases. The CDR3 has 16 residues. CDR1 is ENHRY, CDR2 SYGVKD, per germline. The chain's CDR3 is CAISESDGTSAYEQYF. The CDR3 nucleotides are TGTGCCATCAGTGAGTCAGACGGGACAAGCGCCTACGAGCAGTACTTC.

This clonotype was counted only a few times. V is TRBV27 and J is TRBJ1-2, with D hard to call. CDR3 length: 15 residues. Germline V gene lookup returns CDR1 MNHEY and CDR2 SMNVEV (reference sequence). V lost 5 bases and J lost 5, with 18 bases in between. The CDR3 sequence is CASSPLGQAGYGYTF. The CDR3 region has the DNA TGTGCCAGCAGTCCCCTAGGGCAGGCCGGGTATGGCTACACCTTC.

This chain joins TRBV13 and TRBJ1-3, with TRBD1 matching 9 bases. J gave up 2 bases and V 2 bases, and 1 base lay outside the gene matches. Germline assignment: CDR1 PRHDT and CDR2 FYEKMQ (reference sequence). The CDR3 is made up of 15 amino acids. The DNA for the CDR3 is TGTGCCAGCAGCTTAAACAGGGGGCCTGGAAACACCATATATTTT. It codes for CASSLNRGPGNTIYF.